The text below deals with one T cell receptor beta chain. The antigen it recognizes is unknown. Per-base qualities were not stored, and no clone one base away is much larger. Every donor was a healthy Caucasian. The researchers also sequenced three unrelated adults who were not twins: a male aged 18 to 30, a male aged 50 to 60, and a female aged 50 to 60. Using Miltenyi CD45RO+ enrichment and human naive T-cell isolation kits, memory (CD45RO+) and naive T cells were isolated from PBMC. This entry comes from a study of identical twins (dated by TCRdb to 2016 to 2017). Regarding the research as a whole: To test whether fetal clonotypes persist, the study used deep sequencing on TCR alpha and beta repertoires from monozygotic twins, unrelated adults of various ages, and cord blood. To rule out contamination, the twin experiments were replicated at different times with different library preparation protocols. The investigation overall reported the following: Out-of-frame TCR alpha sequences shared between twins showed an excess of low generation-probability sequences compared with coincidental sharing between unrelated individuals. Out-of-frame TCR alpha sharing in monozygotic twins was systematically underestimated by recombination models, whereas sharing between unrelated individuals was in agreement with the recombination models. Zero-insertion analyses could be partly confounded by invariant T cells such as MAIT and iNKT, although diverse VJ usage argued against such confounding for most clonotypes. Abundant cord blood beta clonotypes carried fewer insertions; young adult naive repertoires showed a weaker similar trend, while memory repertoires showed none. The excess sharing between twins in beta out-of-frame sequences was weaker because fewer shared sequences reduced the signal-to-noise ratio. Because the same donors could not be followed over many years, conclusions were based on cross-sectional statistical analysis.

Library preparation was by 5' RACE. Sequencing was carried out with an Illumina HiSeq 2000. Template switching added a universal primer binding site, and the final cDNA carried a unique molecular identifier that allowed TCR cDNA molecules to be counted accurately. Specific primers in the conserved constant-segment region were used to synthesize first-strand cDNA for the TCR alpha and beta chains. To control for contamination, every cDNA library was double barcoded, receiving both a SMART-Mk sample barcode and Illumina barcodes. TruSeq adapter sequences along with Illumina sample barcodes were introduced in two successive PCR steps. TCR alpha and beta cDNA libraries were sequenced on the Illumina HiSeq platform with custom primers. In the authors' own workflow: MiGEC processed the raw reads to extract unique molecular identifiers, while MiXCR was used to determine the CDR3 positions. For each individual, recombination models were inferred using an EM algorithm with the repgenHMM and IGoR tools. Shared clonotypes were analyzed with the tcR package in R, and sharing was normalized by the product of cloneset sizes. To study raw recombination free of thymic and clonal selection effects, out-of-frame nonproductive sequences were analyzed. The raw public reads went through TCRdb reprocessing: fastp at Q25, MiXCR clone calling, in-frame beta chains kept. One record per CDR3 amino acid sequence lists the most common genes and DNA. TCRdb, not the authors, supplied the V and J calls. The sample table shows about 390,000 distinct CDR3 sequences, and roughly 9% are seen once. 7.5% to 9.5% of the sample belongs to the ten largest clones.

Counted from cysteine to phenylalanine, this CDR3 has 17 amino acids. CDR3 DNA is the only sequence kept; it has 51 bases, read in frame from the first base. V is pared back by 0 bases and J by 5 bases, with 20 bases lying between the germline termini. The germline V gene gives CDR1 as LGHNT and CDR2 as FRNRAP. The chain employs TRBV12-5 and TRBJ2-7; a confident D gene designation cannot be given. Sequenced material: naive T cells sorted from blood. Sample cell subset or site, as interpreted from the label and publication: cells isolated with a human naive T-cell isolation kit. This clonotype was sampled from a woman aged 45-59 years in good health. Here is the DNA: TGTGCTAGTGGTTTGGTGGGAAGGGTGGGTAGATCGAACGAGCAGTACTTC. This yields the protein CASGLVGRVGRSNEQYF.